This is a list of T cell receptor beta chains from one sample in a study of T-cell reconstitution after alpha-beta-depleted transplantation in children. TCRdb fed the PCR reads into MiXCR, producing one record per CDR3 protein. The sample consists of around 25,000 distinct CDR3 sequences, roughly 19% of them appearing once. Material: PBMCs, mostly from graft donor cells, obtained 60 days after TCRalphabeta/CD19-depleted stem cell transplant. The receptors shown here come from a male patient under 10 years old who had a stem cell transplant for acute lymphoblastic leukemia, so the T cells may come from the graft donor. CDR3s include the opening cysteine and the closing phenylalanine or tryptophan. A D gene is named only where the DNA matches it firmly. Only some rows state a clone size, as once, few, many or a class for expanded clones.

>few|-|TRBV6-1|TRBJ1-4
TGTGCCAGCAGTGAAACGGCAGGGAGGAATGAAAAACTGTTTTTT
CASSETAGRNEKLFF
>-|TRBD1|TRBV7-6|TRBJ2-5
TGTGCCAGCAGCGGACCGGGACAGGCTGGGGAGACCCAGTACTTC
CASSGPGQAGETQYF
>-|TRBD1|TRBV20-1|TRBJ1-1
TGCAGTGCTATAGACAGGGGGAGGAACACTGAAGCTTTCTTT
CSAIDRGRNTEAFF
>many|TRBD1|TRBV7-9|TRBJ1-1
TGTGCCAGCAGCACGGGATCGACAGGGGTCACTGAAGCTTTCTTT
CASSTGSTGVTEAFF
>-|-|TRBV14|TRBJ2-1
TGTGCCAGCAGCCGGCCCGAAGACAGTTACAATGAGCAGTTCTTC
CASSRPEDSYNEQFF
>-|-|TRBV21-1|TRBJ2-2
TGTGCCAGCAGCAGCGGGACGACCGGGGAGCTGTTTTTT
CASSSGTTGELFF
>many|-|TRBV10-3|TRBJ1-2
TGTGCCATCGGGTCTAAGGAAAACTATGGCTACACCTTC
CAIGSKENYGYTF
>many|TRBD2|TRBV7-9|TRBJ2-1
TGTGCCAGCAGCTTCGAAAGGGCGGGGGGGCCCTACAATGAGCAGTTCTTC
CASSFERAGGPYNEQFF
>many|-|TRBV28|TRBJ2-2
TGTGCCAGCAGTTTATTGGCGGGAACCGGGGAGCTGTTTTTT
CASSLLAGTGELFF
>many|TRBD1|TRBV4-1|TRBJ1-4
TGCGCCAGCAGCCAAGGGGGACAGCTGTTTTTT
CASSQGGQLFF
>many|-|TRBV7-9|TRBJ1-5
TGTGCCAGCAGCTTAGTCGACGGCCAGCCCCAGCATTTT
CASSLVDGQPQHF
>-|-|TRBV30|TRBJ1-1
TGTGCCTGGGGGATGACAGCGAACACTGAAGCTTTCTTT
CAWGMTANTEAFF
>many|TRBD1|TRBV10-3|TRBJ2-7
TGTGCCATCGGGGAGGACAGGGTGGCCCCCTACGAGCAGTACTTC
CAIGEDRVAPYEQYF
>-|-|TRBV18|TRBJ1-4
TGTGCCAGCTCACCAGGCCTCGGCGGTGAAAAACTGTTTTTT
CASSPGLGGEKLFF
>many|TRBD1|TRBV20-1|TRBJ2-4
TGCAGTGGCCCGACAGGGGCCAAAAACATTCAGTACTTC
CSGPTGAKNIQYF
>many|TRBD2|TRBV20-1|TRBJ2-1
TGCAGTGCTCCGAAGCGGGGGGGATTCTACAATGAGCAGTTCTTC
CSAPKRGGFYNEQFF
>large|-|TRBV5-1|TRBJ1-4
TGCGCCAGCAGCTTGAGCAGTAGCGATGAAAAACTGTTTTTT
CASSLSSSDEKLFF
>-|-|TRBV7-2|TRBJ2-5
TGTGCCAGCAGACCCCAAACAGGGCGCGGGGAGACCCAGTACTTC
CASRPQTGRGETQYF
>-|-|TRBV7-2|TRBJ2-6
TGTGCCAGCAGGGACGGCCCGGGACGCTCTGGGGCCAACGTCCTGACTTTC
CASRDGPGRSGANVLTF
>-|-|TRBV4-2|TRBJ2-1
TGTGCCAGCAGCCAAGATGGGGACTCACTAGGGCCTTCCAATGAGCAGTTCTTC
CASSQDGDSLGPSNEQFF